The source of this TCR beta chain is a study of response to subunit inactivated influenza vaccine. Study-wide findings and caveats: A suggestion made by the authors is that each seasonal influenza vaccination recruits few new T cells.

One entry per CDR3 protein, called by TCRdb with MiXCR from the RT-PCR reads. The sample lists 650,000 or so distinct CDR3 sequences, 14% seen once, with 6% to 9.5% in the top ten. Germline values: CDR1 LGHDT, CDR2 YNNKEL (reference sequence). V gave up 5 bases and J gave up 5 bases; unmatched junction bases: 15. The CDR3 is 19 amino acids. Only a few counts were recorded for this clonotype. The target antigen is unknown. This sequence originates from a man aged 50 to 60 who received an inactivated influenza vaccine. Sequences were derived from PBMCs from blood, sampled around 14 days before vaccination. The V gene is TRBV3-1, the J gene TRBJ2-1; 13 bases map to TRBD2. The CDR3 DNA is TGTGCCAGCAGCGCCTTCGCCTCGCCGACTAGCGGGGGGAACAATGAGCAGTTCTTC. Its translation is CASSAFASPTSGGNNEQFF.